This TCR beta chain is drawn from a study of cytomegalovirus exposure and HLA in healthy donors. This PCR relied on a set of 60 Vbeta primers and 13 Jbeta primers. Clones were read by immunoSEQ multiplex PCR, and TCRdb kept only the in-frame ones, dropping some. The sample lists 150,000 to 200,000 clones; about 80% were seen once. Germline V lookup: CDR1 MDHEN, CDR2 SYDVKM. V dropped 10 bases and J dropped 8 bases, with 17 bases sitting between them. There are 12 residues in the CDR3. The clonotype comes from a woman aged 40 to 50 in good health and CMV-seronegative. The rearrangement links TRBV28 to TRBJ1-2; D perhaps matches TRBD1 (5 bases). The specimen was PBMCs. CDR3 sequence: CAIPQGSRGYTF. The CDR3 bases are TGTGCCATACCCCAGGGATCCAGAGGCTACACCTTC.